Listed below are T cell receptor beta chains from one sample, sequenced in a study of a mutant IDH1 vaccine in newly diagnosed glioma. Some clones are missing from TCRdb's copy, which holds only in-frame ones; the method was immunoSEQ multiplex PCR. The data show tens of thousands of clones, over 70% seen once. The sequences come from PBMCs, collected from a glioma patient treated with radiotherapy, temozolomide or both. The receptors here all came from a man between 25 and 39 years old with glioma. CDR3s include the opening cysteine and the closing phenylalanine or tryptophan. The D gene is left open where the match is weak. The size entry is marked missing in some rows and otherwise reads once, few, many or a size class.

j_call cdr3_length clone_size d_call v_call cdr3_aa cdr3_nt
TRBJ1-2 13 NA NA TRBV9 CASMGQENYGYTF TGTGCCAGCATGGGACAAGAAAACTATGGCTACACCTTC
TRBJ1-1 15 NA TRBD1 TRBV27 CASSLFPDRETEAFF TGTGCCAGCAGTTTATTCCCTGACAGGGAGACTGAAGCTTTCTTT
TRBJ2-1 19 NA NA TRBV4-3 CASSQESRRTRERYNEQFF TGCGCCAGCAGCCAAGAGAGTCGGCGTACAAGGGAGCGTTACAATGAGCAGTTCTTC
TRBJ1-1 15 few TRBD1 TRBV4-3 CASSQFGQGGTEAFF TGCGCCAGCAGCCAGTTTGGACAGGGAGGGACTGAAGCTTTCTTT
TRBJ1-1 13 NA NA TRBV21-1 CASSKEEGVRAFF TGTGCCAGCAGCAAAGAGGAAGGCGTGAGGGCTTTCTTT
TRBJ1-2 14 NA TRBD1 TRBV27 CASSLIQGAYGYTF TGTGCCAGCAGTTTGATACAGGGGGCTTATGGCTACACCTTC
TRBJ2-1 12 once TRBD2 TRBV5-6 CASSTGTSDQVF TGTGCCAGCAGCACCGGGACTAGCGATCAGGTCTTC
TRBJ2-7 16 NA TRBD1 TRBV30 CAWSVLVAGGSYEQYF TGTGCCTGGAGTGTACTCGTTGCAGGGGGATCGTACGAGCAGTACTTC
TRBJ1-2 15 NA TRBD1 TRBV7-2 CASSTKGQGASGYTF TGTGCCAGCAGCACTAAAGGACAGGGGGCGTCTGGCTACACCTTC
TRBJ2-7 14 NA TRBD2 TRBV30 CAWRVAGGSREQYF TGTGCCTGGAGGGTAGCGGGAGGATCGCGAGAGCAGTACTTC
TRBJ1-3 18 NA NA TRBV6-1 CASSEVEGRTLSGNTIYF TGTGCCAGCAGTGAAGTCGAGGGTCGGACCCTCTCTGGAAACACCATATATTTT
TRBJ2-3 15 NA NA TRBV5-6 CASSLASAARQGGYF TGTGCCAGCAGCTTGGCTTCAGCCGCCCGACAGGGAGGGTATTTT
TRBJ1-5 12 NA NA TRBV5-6 CASSAHNQPQHF TGTGCCAGCAGCGCCCACAATCAGCCCCAGCATTTT
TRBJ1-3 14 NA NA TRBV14 CASSYAYSGNTIYF TGTGCCAGCAGCTATGCATACTCTGGAAACACCATATATTTT
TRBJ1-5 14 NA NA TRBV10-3 CASSPAQSNQPQHF TGTGCCTCCTCCCCGGCGCAGAGCAATCAGCCCCAGCATTTT
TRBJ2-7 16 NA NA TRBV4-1 CASSQVTTATMREQYF TGCGCCAGCAGCCAAGTAACGACAGCCACTATGAGAGAGCAGTACTTC
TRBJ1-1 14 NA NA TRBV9 CASSVWGSDTEAFF TGTGCCAGCAGCGTATGGGGGAGTGACACTGAAGCTTTCTTT
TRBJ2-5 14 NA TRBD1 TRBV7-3 CASSPTGAQETQYF TGTGCCAGCAGCCCGACAGGGGCGCAAGAGACCCAGTACTTC
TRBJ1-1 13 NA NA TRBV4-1 CASSQAERIEAFF TGCGCCAGCAGCCAAGCGGAGAGAATTGAAGCTTTCTTT
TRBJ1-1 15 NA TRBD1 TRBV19 CASTLGQGSYTEAFF TGTGCCAGTACCTTAGGACAGGGATCGTACACTGAAGCTTTCTTT
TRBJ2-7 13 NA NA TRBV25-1 CASSDLSSYEQYF TGTGCCAGCAGTGACTTAAGCTCCTACGAGCAGTACTTC
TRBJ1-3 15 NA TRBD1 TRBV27 CASRGQASSGNTIYF TGTGCCAGCAGGGGACAGGCCAGCTCTGGAAACACCATATATTTT
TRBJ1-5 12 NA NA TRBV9 CASSNPNQPQHF TGTGCCAGCAGCAACCCCAATCAGCCCCAGCATTTT
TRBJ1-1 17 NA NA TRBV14 CASSQDRREGPRTEAFF TGTGCCAGCAGCCAAGATAGGCGGGAGGGGCCGAGAACTGAAGCTTTCTTT
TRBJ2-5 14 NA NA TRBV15 CATSRDGQQETQYF TGTGCCACCAGCAGAGATGGACAGCAAGAGACCCAGTACTTC
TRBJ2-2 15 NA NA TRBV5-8 CASSFAAMNTGELFF TGTGCCAGCAGCTTTGCAGCGATGAACACCGGGGAGCTGTTTTTT
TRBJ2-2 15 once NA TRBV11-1 CASSLVGANTGELFF TGTGCCAGCAGCTTAGTAGGGGCGAACACCGGGGAGCTGTTTTTT
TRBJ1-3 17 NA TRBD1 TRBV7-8 CASSSTRGRATGNTIYF TGTGCCAGCAGCTCAACCAGGGGGCGCGCCACTGGAAACACCATATATTTT